This T cell receptor beta chain emerged from a study of cytomegalovirus exposure and HLA in healthy donors. It was healthy bone marrow donors who served as donors. With regard to this clone: Its cognate antigen is unknown.

The CDR3 has 15 amino acids. Germline values: CDR1 SGHRS, CDR2 YFSETQ. General study findings and limits: Indistinguishable V segments, including TRBV6-2 and TRBV6-3, were excluded.

PCR primers comprised 60 Vbeta and 13 Jbeta primers. Original processing methods: Later work found roughly 80 million unique TCR beta chains, with 10 million to 14 million shared. This table comes from immunoSEQ multiplex PCR, and its TCRdb copy is limited to in-frame clones, with some not included. V and J calls and clone size are given by that table; D and trimming were obtained from the DNA. This table has roughly 100,000 clones, roughly 74% appearing once. The rearrangement joins TRBV5-1 to TRBJ2-5; D is possibly TRBD1 (6 bases). Gene TRBJ2-7 matches the end of the DNA better, so the J call may be wrong. Sequencing was performed on PBMCs. This clonotype was sampled from a man in his forties in good health and CMV-seronegative. The CDR3 DNA reads as TGCGCCAGCAGCGCAGGAACAGGGACCAGCTACGAGCAGTACTTC. Its translation is CASSAGTGTSYEQYF.